Each of the 18 T cell receptor beta chains below was sequenced from the same sample in a study of blood T cell repertoires in COVID-19. Some clones are missing from TCRdb's copy, which holds only in-frame ones; the method was immunoSEQ multiplex PCR. The profile shows approximately 10,000 clones, less than 90% of them singletons. The specimen sequenced was peripheral blood. These receptors were taken from a woman aged 60-75 years with active COVID-19.

The chain links TRBV10-3 to TRBJ2-7, with TRBD2 matching 10 bases. The CDR3 runs to 17 residues. In germline, CDR1 is ENHRY, CDR2 SYGVKD. J gave up 7 bases and V 6 bases, and 18 bases lay outside the gene matches. The CDR3 region has the DNA TGTGCCATCAGCCTAGCCCCGACCGGGACTAGCGTTGAAGAGCAGTACTTC. Encoded protein: CAISLAPTGTSVEEQYF.

This clone was recorded a few times. The V gene is TRBV19, the J gene TRBJ1-5, with 8 nucleotides matching TRBD1. The V and J ends lost 7 bases and 5 bases, in that order; junction bases with no gene match: 13. The CDR3 length is 16 residues. The germline CDR1 and CDR2 sequences are LNHDA and SQIVND (reference sequence). This CDR3 is CASTPGTGNFHQPQHF. CDR3 bases: TGTGCCAGTACCCCCGGGACAGGCAACTTTCATCAGCCCCAGCATTTT.

This clone came up a few times. This chain connects TRBV2 to TRBJ1-2; D perhaps matches TRBD1 (5 bases). CDR3 length equals 15 residues. V was clipped by 5 bases and J by 0 bases, with 13 bases between them. Germline CDR1 and CDR2: SNHLY and FYNNEI. CDR3 residues: CASSLARASNYGYTF. The CDR3 region has the DNA TGTGCCAGCAGTCTCGCCAGGGCTTCTAACTATGGCTACACCTTC.

This chain joins TRBV28 and TRBJ2-4; 7 bases map to TRBD1. V gave up 5 bases and J gave up 9 bases; unmatched junction bases: 13. The CDR3 loop spans 15 amino acids. The germline CDR1 and CDR2 sequences are MDHEN and SYDVKM. CDR3 nucleotide sequence: TGTGCCAGCAGTAAGACAGGGTTGGTAGCTGGCATTCAGTACTTC. Amino acid sequence: CASSKTGLVAGIQYF.

The CDR3 reads CASSLGTSGRAFSNEQFF. CDR3 coding DNA: TGTGCCAGCAGTTTAGGGACTAGCGGGAGGGCTTTCTCAAATGAGCAGTTCTTC. V is TRBV27 and J is TRBJ2-1, with TRBD2 matching 16 bases. Losses at the gene ends were 2 bases for V and 7 bases for J; bases not matched to a gene: 8. CDR3 length: 18 residues. CDR1 and CDR2 (germline): MNHEY, SMNVEV (reference sequence).

This sequence joins TRBV27 and TRBJ1-1; D remains ambiguous. Per germline, CDR1 MNHEY and CDR2 SMNVEV (reference sequence). V was clipped by 9 bases and J by 0 bases, with 17 bases between them. This CDR3 contains 15 residues. The CDR3 loop is CASTLNPRMNTEAFF. CDR3 DNA sequence: TGTGCCAGTACTCTAAATCCCCGCATGAACACTGAAGCTTTCTTT.

This clone showed up just a few times. The chain links TRBV27 to TRBJ2-1, with 9 nucleotides matching TRBD2. The V gene end was trimmed by 2 bases and the J gene end by 6 bases; junction bases not matched to a gene: 11. This CDR3 is built from 17 residues. The V gene's germline CDR1 is MNHEY and CDR2 SMNVEV (reference sequence). For the CDR3, the DNA is TGTGCCAGCAGTTTAGCAAACTTAGCGGGAGCGGCCAATGAGCAGTTCTTC. Protein product: CASSLANLAGAANEQFF.

V and J are TRBV12-5 and TRBJ2-1; D is unclear. The CDR3 extends over 13 amino acids. Trimming left V 4 bases short and J 4 bases short, with 8 bases between. Germline lookup yields CDR1 LGHNT and CDR2 FRNRAP. The CDR3 bases are TGTGCTAGTGGTTCGAGGTTTTACAATGAGCAGTTCTTC. Amino acids: CASGSRFYNEQFF.

The rearrangement links TRBV9 to TRBJ2-7; 7 bases map to TRBD1. Germline CDR1 reads SGDLS; CDR2 reads YYNGEE. V gave up 4 bases and J gave up 3 bases; unmatched junction bases: 4. The CDR3 contains 13 residues. The CDR3 sequence is CASSRDRGYEQYF. CDR3 DNA sequence: TGTGCCAGCAGCCGGGACAGAGGCTACGAGCAGTACTTC. The whole variable domain, filled in from reference TRBV9 and TRBJ2-7, reads DSGVTQTPKHLITATGQRVTLRCSPRSGDLSVYWYQQSLDQGLQFLIQYYNGEERAKGNILERFSAQQFPDLHSELNLSSLELGDSALYFCASSRDRGYEQYFGPGTRLTVT.

The genes are TRBV2 and TRBJ2-2; possible D gene TRBD1, 5 bases. V gave up 7 bases and J gave up 1 base, with 10 bases separating them. The CDR3 consists of 14 residues. CDR1 and CDR2 from the germline V gene are SNHLY and FYNNEI. CDR3 sequence (DNA): TGTGCCAGCACAGGGATAAAGAACACCGGGGAGCTGTTTTTT. As protein: CASTGIKNTGELFF.

This clone was recorded a few times. V and J are TRBV6-6 and TRBJ1-1; no clear D gene. This CDR3 has 12 residues. V gave up 2 bases and J gave up 11 bases, with 12 bases separating them. In germline, CDR1 is MNHNY, CDR2 SVGAGI (reference sequence). The CDR3 nucleotides read TGTGCCAGCAGTTACAGTCAGGTTACGGCTTTCTTT. This translates into CASSYSQVTAFF.

The chain has TRBV5-5 and TRBJ2-2; TRBD1 matches at 8 bases. J gave up 5 bases and V 0 bases, and 9 bases lay outside the gene matches. CDR3 size: 17 residues. Germline V gives CDR1 SGHKS, CDR2 YYEKEE (reference sequence). The CDR3 nucleotides are TGTGCCAGCAGCTTGGTCGGTGGACAGGGTGGAACCGGGGAGCTGTTTTTT. Translated: CASSLVGGQGGTGELFF.

V is TRBV11-2 and J is TRBJ1-1; maybe TRBD1 (5 bases). Trimming cost V 0 bases and J 11 bases, with 16 bases left between them. This CDR3 is 14 amino acids long. Germline loops: CDR1 SGHAT, CDR2 FQNNGV. CDR3 nucleotide sequence: TGTGCCAGCAGCTTAGATCCCGCAGGGTTACGGGCTTTCTTT. Translating gives CASSLDPAGLRAFF. Based on the CDR3 plus reference TRBV11-2 and TRBJ1-1, the full variable domain is EAGVAQSPRYKIIEKRQSVAFWCNPISGHATLYWYQQILGQGPKLLIQFQNNGVVDDSQLPKDRFSAERLKGVDSTLKIQPAKLEDSAVYLCASSLDPAGLRAFFGQGTRLTVV.

The chain has TRBV9 and TRBJ2-2; 13 bases agree with TRBD2. This CDR3 contains 19 residues. The V segment lost 4 bases and the J segment 1 base; nucleotides outside the gene matches: 10. The germline gives CDR1 SGDLS, CDR2 YYNGEE. For the CDR3, the DNA is TGTGCCAGCAGCCAACGGACTAGCGGGGGATCACTGAACACCGGGGAGCTGTTTTTT. Its translation: CASSQRTSGGSLNTGELFF.

The CDR3 spells CASSPRQGPYEQYF. CDR3 sequence (DNA): TGTGCCAGCAGCCCTCGACAGGGACCCTACGAGCAGTACTTC. V and J are TRBV7-9 and TRBJ2-7; TRBD1 agrees at 7 bases. Germline V CDR1 and CDR2: SEHNR, FQNEAQ (reference sequence). V shed 5 bases and J 2 bases; nucleotides not matched to a gene: 6. This CDR3 is built from 14 residues. Looking up the rest from reference TRBV7-9 and TRBJ2-7 gives the full variable domain: DTGVSQNPRHKITKRGQNVTFRCDPISEHNRLYWYRQTLGQGPEFLTYFQNEAQLEKSRLLSDRFSAERPKGSFSTLEIQRTEQGDSAMYLCASSPRQGPYEQYFGPGTRLTVT.

The chain joins TRBV28 to TRBJ2-4; 8 bases match TRBD1. In germline, CDR1 is MDHEN, CDR2 SYDVKM. The CDR3 totals 14 residues. V was pared by 2 bases and J by 8 bases, with 5 bases of the junction left unmatched. The CDR3 sequence is CASSLRQGLDIQYF. The CDR3 DNA reads as TGTGCCAGCAGTTTAAGACAGGGGTTGGACATTCAGTACTTC. Supplemented by reference TRBV28 and TRBJ2-4, the full variable domain reads DVKVTQSSRYLVKRTGEKVFLECVQDMDHENMFWYRQDPGLGLRLIYFSYDVKMKEKGDIPEGYSVSREKKERFSLILESASTNQTSMYLCASSLRQGLDIQYFGAGTRLSVL.

The chain links TRBV7-2 to TRBJ1-2, with D possibly TRBD1 on 5 matching bases. The CDR3 extends over 15 amino acids. In germline, CDR1 is SGHTA, CDR2 FQGNSA. The V and J ends lost 0 bases and 4 bases respectively, with 12 bases between them. CDR3 nucleotides: TGTGCCAGCAGCTTAGCTCTCGGCGGGGGCTATGGCTACACCTTC. Residues: CASSLALGGGYGYTF.

The chain employs TRBV19 and TRBJ1-2; D may be TRBD1 (6 bases). V was clipped by 1 base and J by 3 bases, with 15 bases between them. This CDR3 has 16 amino acids. Germline V gene lookup returns CDR1 LNHDA and CDR2 SQIVND (reference sequence). The CDR3 reads CASSIVTGGADYGYTF. The CDR3 bases are TGTGCCAGTAGTATAGTAACGGGGGGCGCGGACTATGGCTACACCTTC. The variable domain in full, with the rest retrieved from reference TRBV19 and TRBJ1-2, is DGGITQSPKYLFRKEGQNVTLSCEQNLNHDAMYWYRQDPGQGLRLIYYSQIVNDFQKGDIAEGYSVSREKKESFPLTVTSAQKNPTAFYLCASSIVTGGADYGYTFGSGTRLTVV.